The 9 T cell receptor beta chains presented below share a single source sample, sequenced in a study of blood T cell repertoires in COVID-19. Method: immunoSEQ multiplex PCR; TCRdb's copy keeps in-frame clones and lacks some. The sample shows 90,000 to 130,000 clones, approximately 88% of them seen only once. The sample taken for sequencing was peripheral blood. These receptor sequences come from a woman aged 70 to 79 with acute or convalescent COVID-19.

This sequence joins TRBV5-5 and TRBJ2-7; possible D gene TRBD2, 6 bases. The V end lost 0 bases, the J end lost 3 bases, and 13 bases lay between the germline ends. CDR1 and CDR2 from the germline V gene are SGHKS and YYEKEE (reference sequence). The CDR3 length is 15 residues. The CDR3 sequence: CASSLGAGRGYEQYF. CDR3 sequence (DNA): TGTGCCAGCAGCTTGGGGGCGGGACGGGGCTACGAGCAGTACTTC.

The CDR3 reads CASSLVGGSTLGYTF. The CDR3, as DNA: TGTGCCAGCAGCTTAGTCGGGGGATCGACGTTAGGATACACCTTC. The chain employs TRBV7-2 and TRBJ1-2; TRBD1 is a possible D gene (5 bases). Trimming stripped 1 base from V and 11 bases from J, with 20 bases between. Germline V gene lookup returns CDR1 SGHTA and CDR2 FQGNSA. The CDR3 contains 15 residues.

The V and J genes are TRBV5-1 and TRBJ1-3, with a weak D call TRBD1 (6 bases). Germline CDR1 is SGHRS and CDR2 is YFSETQ. The CDR3 contains 16 residues. With 0 bases removed from V and 0 bases from J, the gap between germline ends came to 10 bases. CDR3 amino acids: CASSLGQGYSGNTIYF. The DNA for the CDR3 is TGCGCCAGCAGCTTGGGTCAGGGGTACTCTGGAAACACCATATATTTT.

The V call is TRBV5-1, the J call TRBJ1-6; TRBD1 aligns across 7 bases. V lost 0 bases and J lost 9; bases outside the gene matches: 3. The CDR3 spans 14 residues. Looked up from germline, CDR1 is SGHRS and CDR2 is YFSETQ. CDR3 sequence: CASSLGQGTSPLHF. CDR3 bases: TGCGCCAGCAGCTTGGGACAGGGTACTTCACCCCTCCACTTT.

This clone was picked up one time. This chain joins TRBV9 and TRBJ1-3; D is ambiguous. The germline gives CDR1 SGDLS, CDR2 YYNGEE. Trimming removed 0 bases at V and 0 bases at J, with 7 bases between. The CDR3 extends over 15 amino acids. The CDR3 loop reads CASSVDDSSGNTIYF. The CDR3, as DNA: TGTGCCAGCAGCGTAGATGACTCCTCTGGAAACACCATATATTTT.

The chain uses TRBV5-6 and TRBJ1-4; D uncertain. V was shortened by 2 bases and J by 0 bases, with 5 bases between the two germline ends. This CDR3 is 14 amino acids long. CDR1 SGHDT and CDR2 YYEEEE come from the germline V gene. The CDR3 bases are TGTGCCAGCAGCTTTATTGCAACTAATGAAAAACTGTTTTTT. It specifies CASSFIATNEKLFF.

The chain couples TRBV19 to TRBJ1-5; 8 nucleotides line up with TRBD1. This CDR3 has 14 amino acids. Germline lookup yields CDR1 LNHDA and CDR2 SQIVND (reference sequence). The J segment lost 6 bases and the V segment lost 6 bases, leaving 7 bases of the junction unmatched. CDR3 nucleotides: TGTGCCAGTAGGTTTCAGGGGGCTGGTCAGCCCCAGCATTTT. Translated: CASRFQGAGQPQHF.

Of note for this clone: The junction departs from germline at one end; a sequencing error may be responsible. Here the CDR3 reads CASSPGTSGRKGIF. The CDR3 nucleotides read TGTGCCAGCAGTCCCGGGACTAGCGGGAGAAAGGGGATCTTC. The genes are TRBV6-5 and TRBJ2-1; 14 nucleotides agree with TRBD2. This CDR3 is built from 14 residues. Per germline, CDR1 MNHEY and CDR2 SVGAGI.

This chain links TRBV6-5 with TRBJ2-3; 9 nucleotides line up with TRBD2. Trimming at V came to 5 bases and at J to 1 base, leaving 1 base not matched to a gene. The CDR3 length is 14 residues. Germline-derived CDR1 and CDR2 are MNHEY and SVGAGI. CDR3 DNA: TGTGCCAGCAGTCTAGCGGGGCGCACAGATACGCAGTATTTT. Its protein is CASSLAGRTDTQYF.